This T cell receptor (beta chain) was sequenced in a study of shared clonotypes between healthy human individuals. Assay: immunoSEQ multiplex PCR; the TCRdb copy retains only in-frame clones and omits some. Of hundreds of thousands of clones in the sample, more than 95% were seen once. CDR3 length equals 14 residues. The V and J ends lost 8 bases and 3 bases respectively, with 17 bases between them. The germline gives CDR1 MNHEY, CDR2 SVGAGI. Study-wide findings and caveats: Across subsets, estimated richness was generally greater for naive than for memory populations.

In the case of this clone: What it binds is unknown.

The chain couples TRBV6-5 to TRBJ2-7, with D maybe TRBD2 (5 bases). The sequence came from a woman younger than 45 in good health. Specimen: naive CD4+ T cells sorted from blood. Described subset: CD45RA+ positively selected. CDR3 in amino acids: CASPGGSEGYEQYF. The CDR3 region has the DNA TGTGCCAGCCCAGGCGGTTCAGAGGGCTACGAGCAGTACTTC.